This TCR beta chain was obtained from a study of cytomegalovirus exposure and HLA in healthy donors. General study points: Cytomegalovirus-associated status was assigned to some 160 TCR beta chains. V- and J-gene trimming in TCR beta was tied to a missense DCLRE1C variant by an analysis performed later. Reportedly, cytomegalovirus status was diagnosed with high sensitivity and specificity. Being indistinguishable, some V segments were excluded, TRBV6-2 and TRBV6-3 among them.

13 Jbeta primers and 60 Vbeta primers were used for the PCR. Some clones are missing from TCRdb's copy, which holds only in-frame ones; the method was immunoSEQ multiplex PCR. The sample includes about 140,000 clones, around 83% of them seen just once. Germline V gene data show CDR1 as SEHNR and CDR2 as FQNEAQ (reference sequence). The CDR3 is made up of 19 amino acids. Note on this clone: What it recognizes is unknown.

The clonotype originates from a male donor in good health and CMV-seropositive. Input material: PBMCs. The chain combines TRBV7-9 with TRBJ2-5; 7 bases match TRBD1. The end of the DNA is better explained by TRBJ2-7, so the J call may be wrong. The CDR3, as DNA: TGTGCCAGCAGCTTCGGAAGGGGACAGCCGCTCGGGGTGTGCTACGAGCAGTACTTC. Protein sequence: CASSFGRGQPLGVCYEQYF.